One sample yielded the 9 T cell receptor beta chains listed below, sequenced in a study of neurological immune-mediated disorders. MiXCR was run by TCRdb on the 5' RACE reads, yielding one entry per CDR3 protein. Of about 57,000 distinct CDR3 sequences listed, about an eighth are singletons. Source material: PBMCs. These receptors were taken from a woman aged 60-75 years with HTLV-1-associated myelopathy (HAM/TSP).

This clonotype has a count of ten or more. The rearrangement joins TRBV5-5 to TRBJ2-5; possible D gene TRBD2, 6 bases. This CDR3 spans 12 amino acids. V gave up 7 bases and J gave up 2 bases, with 9 bases separating them. Germline CDR1 and CDR2: SGHKS and YYEKEE (reference sequence). In DNA form, the CDR3 reads TGTGCCAGCTCCGGGAGTCAAGAGACCCAGTACTTC. Its protein product is CASSGSQETQYF.

The gene calls are TRBV19 and TRBJ2-2, with D unclear. CDR3 length: 14 amino acids. Trimming took off 1 base at V and 4 bases at J, with 7 bases between the two ends. Germline V gene data show CDR1 as LNHDA and CDR2 as SQIVND (reference sequence). CDR3 sequence (DNA): TGTGCCAGTAGTATAGGGGTTCGCACCGGGGAGCTGTTTTTT. Amino acids: CASSIGVRTGELFF.

This clonotype was seen repeatedly, ten times or more. J is TRBJ1-2 and V is TRBV28; 7 positions agree with TRBD1. From germline, CDR1 is MDHEN and CDR2 SYDVKM. This CDR3 has 14 amino acids. The V and J ends lost 10 bases and 5 bases, in that order; junction bases with no gene match: 13. Here the CDR3 reads CATRTGALWYGYTF. The CDR3 bases are TGTGCCACCAGGACAGGCGCCCTATGGTATGGCTACACCTTC.

This clonotype has a handful of counts. This chain uses TRBV7-2 with TRBJ2-7, with a tentative D call TRBD2 (5 bases). Germline CDR1 is SGHTA and CDR2 is FQGNSA. Between the trimmed V and J ends, which lost 2 bases and 4 bases, there was a span of 15 bases. CDR3 size: 15 residues. The CDR3 spells CASSLTRGSGYEQYF. The DNA of the CDR3 is TGTGCCAGCAGCTTAACTAGAGGGAGTGGTTACGAGCAGTACTTC.

Points on this clonotype: The junction shows a germline mismatch at one end, possibly a read error. The chain couples TRBV7-8 to TRBJ2-5, with a tentative D call TRBD1 (6 bases). The length of the CDR3 is 15 residues. The germline V gene has CDR1 SGHVS and CDR2 FQNEAQ. CDR3 loop: CASSMDSRDGEIQYF. DNA of the CDR3: TGTGCCAGCAGCATGGACAGCAGGGATGGAGAGATCCAGTACTTC.

As to this clonotype: This sequence may be a read error, since a much larger clone differs from it by one base. CDR3 protein: CASSLGVGGINEQFF. DNA of the CDR3: TGTGCCAGCAGTTTAGGGGTGGGAGGTATCAATGAGCAGTTCTTC. This chain uses TRBV12-3 or TRBV12-4 with TRBJ2-1; maybe TRBD2 (6 bases). CDR3 size: 15 residues. V lost 1 base and J 6 bases, leaving 13 bases between the germline ends.

This clonotype has at least ten counts. The chain uses TRBV5-6 and TRBJ1-2, with TRBD1 matching over 9 bases. The CDR3 is 15 amino acids. Germline CDR1 reads SGHDT; CDR2 reads YYEEEE. With 4 bases clipped from V and 5 bases from J, the junction kept 9 bases outside the gene matches. DNA for the CDR3: TGTGCCAGCAGCGGACGCGGGACAGGGATGTATGGCTACACCTTC. Its protein is CASSGRGTGMYGYTF.

In its sample, this clonotype was seen many times. The V gene is TRBV25-1, the J gene TRBJ2-5; TRBD2 might be the D (6 bases). CDR3 length: 12 amino acids. V was shortened by 5 bases and J by 5 bases, with 9 bases between the two germline ends. The V gene's germline CDR1 is MGHDK and CDR2 SYGVNS. CDR3 sequence: CASSLTSETQYF. The CDR3 DNA reads TGTGCCAGCAGTTTGACTAGTGAGACCCAGTACTTC. The complete variable domain, with remaining parts taken from reference TRBV25-1 and TRBJ2-5, reads EADIYQTPRYLVIGTGKKITLECSQTMGHDKMYWYQQDPGMELHLIHYSYGVNSTEKGDLSSESTVSRIRTEHFPLTLESARPSHTSQYLCASSLTSETQYFGPGTRLLVL.

This clonotype was counted many times. This rearrangement joins TRBV7-9 to TRBJ2-1; D is possibly TRBD1 (5 bases). V lost 7 bases, J lost 4 bases, and 20 bases lay in between. This CDR3 contains 16 residues. Germline values: CDR1 SEHNR, CDR2 FQNEAQ (reference sequence). This chain's CDR3 is CASNNPREMYYNEQFF. The DNA of the CDR3 is TGTGCCAGCAACAACCCCAGGGAAATGTATTACAATGAGCAGTTCTTC. The whole variable domain, remainder taken from reference TRBV7-9 and TRBJ2-1, is DTGVSQNPRHKITKRGQNVTFRCDPISEHNRLYWYRQTLGQGPEFLTYFQNEAQLEKSRLLSDRFSAERPKGSFSTLEIQRTEQGDSAMYLCASNNPREMYYNEQFFGPGTRLTVL.